The clone carrying this TCR beta chain was detected many times. The antigen is unknown. The length of the CDR3 is 12 residues. Germline V gene lookup returns CDR1 SNHLY and CDR2 FYNNEI. V was cut by 6 bases and J by 11 bases, with 14 bases left in between. The sample originates from a study of T cells in Graves' hyperthyroidism and ophthalmopathy. Turning to the study itself: It was at initial diagnosis, before any treatment, that peripheral blood was collected. Study results and caveats: Through a model of 13 V-J features, ophthalmopathy was separated from stable hyperthyroidism.

RNA transcripts gave rise to amplified TCR beta CDR3 regions. Using the HTBI primer set, a first-round RT-PCR was run on the TCR CDR3. TCRdb reanalysed the multiplex PCR reads using MiXCR and keeps one entry per CDR3 protein. The sample records about 560,000 distinct CDR3 sequences, approximately 15% being singletons. Those with hyperthyroidism were 18 to 65 years old, newly diagnosed, and ill for under 2 months. The source is a woman aged 18-35 years with Graves' hyperthyroidism. V gene TRBV2 combines with J gene TRBJ1-5, with D perhaps matching TRBD1 (5 bases). Sequencing used blood. The CDR3 loop is CASRDNLPTQHF. CDR3 coding DNA: TGTGCCAGCAGGGACAACCTCCCAACCCAGCATTTT.